Shown below are 26 T cell receptor beta chains from a single sample sequenced in a study of blood T cell repertoires in COVID-19 (dated by TCRdb to 2018 to 2021). The library relied on the immunoSEQ multiplex PCR assay. The clones in this table, taken by TCRdb from immuneACCESS, are in-frame only. Not every clone is retained; where verified, under half of the shortfall comes from an unresolved V gene, and the cause of the rest is unknown. A total of about 100,000 clones appear in this sample, 85% of them only once. The top ten constitute 9.5% to 15% of the sample. The source material was peripheral blood. All receptors come from a human donor in a cohort sampled during active COVID-19.

The chain joins TRBV6-6 to TRBJ2-1; 8 nucleotides match TRBD2. Germline-derived CDR1 and CDR2 are MNHNY and SVGAGI (reference sequence). The CDR3 is 15 amino acids. The trim removed 4 bases at V and 6 bases at J, leaving 8 bases unmatched. CDR3 in DNA: TGTGCCAGCAGTTTGCGAGGTGCGGGAGGCAATGAGCAGTTCTTC. Translating gives CASSLRGAGGNEQFF.

The chain recombines TRBV4-1 with TRBJ2-5, with 12 bases matching TRBD2. Losses at the gene ends were 1 base for V and 5 bases for J; bases not matched to a gene: 11. CDR1 is MGHRA, CDR2 YSYEKL, per germline. CDR3 length: 18 residues. The CDR3 coding sequence is TGCGCCAGCAGCCAAGGACTAGCGGGGGCCAGATTTGGGGAGACCCAGTACTTC. This translates into CASSQGLAGARFGETQYF.

V is TRBV7-6 and J is TRBJ2-3; 7 bases match TRBD2. J gave up 4 bases and V 5 bases, and 9 bases lay outside the gene matches. The CDR3 consists of 15 residues. Germline CDR1 SGHVS, CDR2 FNYEAQ. The CDR3 sequence: CASSPELARSDTQYF. The CDR3 DNA follows: TGTGCCAGCAGCCCCGAACTAGCGCGGTCAGATACGCAGTATTTT. The variable domain in full, with the rest retrieved from reference TRBV7-6 and TRBJ2-3, is GAGVSQSPRYKVTKRGQDVALRCDPISGHVSLYWYRQALGQGPEFLTYFNYEAQQDKSGLPNDRFSAERPEGSISTLTIQRTEQRDSAMYRCASSPELARSDTQYFGPGTRLTVL.

This chain connects TRBV24-1 to TRBJ2-3; 10 positions agree with TRBD2. V lost 5 bases, J lost 3 bases, and 4 bases stayed unmatched. The CDR3 loop spans 15 amino acids. Germline lookup yields CDR1 KGHDR and CDR2 SFDVKD. The CDR3 region is CATSGGSGGTDTQYF. CDR3 sequence (DNA): TGTGCCACCAGTGGAGGTAGCGGGGGGACAGATACGCAGTATTTT.

V and J are TRBV9 and TRBJ2-1; 11 nucleotides line up with TRBD2. With V trimmed by 4 bases and J by 4 bases, 4 bases remained unmatched. Germline CDR1 and CDR2: SGDLS and YYNGEE. The CDR3 totals 15 residues. CDR3 in DNA: TGTGCCAGCAGCCCAAGACTAGCGGGGTACAATGAGCAGTTCTTC. It translates to CASSPRLAGYNEQFF.

V is TRBV9 and J is TRBJ1-3, with D maybe TRBD1 (6 bases). The CDR3 contains 17 residues. Germline V CDR1 and CDR2: SGDLS, YYNGEE. The V gene lost 0 bases and the J gene lost 0 bases, with 13 bases spanning the gap. The DNA of the CDR3 is TGTGCCAGCAGCGTAGGCGGCAGGGGCTACTCTGGAAACACCATATATTTT. The encoded protein is CASSVGGRGYSGNTIYF.

The chain has TRBV5-1 and TRBJ2-7, with 8 nucleotides matching TRBD1. Germline lookup yields CDR1 SGHRS and CDR2 YFSETQ. CDR3 length: 14 amino acids. After removal of 10 bases from V and 4 bases from J, the junction contained 13 bases not matched to a gene. CDR3 amino acids: CASGGGQGSYEQYF. Written as DNA, the CDR3 is TGCGCCTCTGGGGGAGGACAGGGATCATACGAGCAGTACTTC.

The chain carries TRBV18 and TRBJ1-6, with D maybe TRBD1 (5 bases). With 3 bases removed from V and 9 bases from J, the gap between germline ends came to 12 bases. From germline, CDR1 is KGHSH and CDR2 LQKENI. The CDR3 is 14 residues long. The CDR3 sequence: CASSPGGISSPLHF. In DNA form, the CDR3 reads TGTGCCAGCTCACCCGGGGGGATAAGTTCACCCCTCCACTTT.

J is TRBJ2-5 and V is TRBV5-1; 8 nucleotides line up with TRBD2. The CDR3 runs to 17 residues. Looked up from germline, CDR1 is SGHRS and CDR2 is YFSETQ. V was clipped by 3 bases and J by 5 bases; unmatched bases: 15. The CDR3 nucleotides read TGCGCCAGCAGCTCCCAGCGGGGGCGCATGGTTCCCGAGACCCAGTACTTC. It encodes CASSSQRGRMVPETQYF.

This chain joins TRBV7-2 and TRBJ2-1; D ambiguous. Between the trimmed V and J ends, which lost 0 bases and 5 bases, there was a span of 11 bases. Per the germline V gene, CDR1 is SGHTA and CDR2 is FQGNSA. The length of the CDR3 is 15 residues. CDR3 region: CASSLAPASNNEQFF. CDR3 nucleotides: TGTGCCAGCAGCTTAGCCCCGGCTAGTAACAATGAGCAGTTCTTC.

The chain employs TRBV7-2 and TRBJ2-3, with 8 bases that match TRBD2. Trimming cost V 1 base and J 9 bases; bases outside gene matches: 9. The CDR3 runs to 15 residues. CDR1 and CDR2 from the germline V gene are SGHTA and FQGNSA. CDR3 residues: CASSLDSGAGMTQYF. The CDR3 DNA sequence: TGTGCCAGCAGCTTAGATAGCGGGGCTGGTATGACGCAGTATTTT.

The chain recombines TRBV10-1 with TRBJ2-1, with TRBD1 matching over 7 bases. Looked up from germline, CDR1 is WNHNN and CDR2 is SYGVQD (reference sequence). V gave up 3 bases and J gave up 5 bases; unmatched junction bases: 7. The CDR3 is 15 residues long. The CDR3 spells CASSDPSTGNNEQFF. Written as DNA, the CDR3 is TGCGCCAGCAGTGACCCCTCGACAGGGAACAATGAGCAGTTCTTC.

The genes are TRBV5-5 and TRBJ1-4; 8 nucleotides line up with TRBD1. The germline V gene has CDR1 SGHKS and CDR2 YYEKEE (reference sequence). V shed 5 bases and J 8 bases; nucleotides not matched to a gene: 8. The CDR3 totals 14 residues. Here the CDR3 DNA reads TGTGCCAGCAGTTTTTCCGGGACAGGCGAAAAACTGTTTTTT. Encoded protein: CASSFSGTGEKLFF.

V usage is TRBV5-1 and J usage is TRBJ1-1; TRBD1 might be the D (6 bases). This CDR3 is 15 amino acids long. Germline lookup yields CDR1 SGHRS and CDR2 YFSETQ. The V gene lost 4 bases and the J gene lost 7 bases, with 20 bases spanning the gap. The CDR3 DNA is TGCGCCAGCAGCCCCTACGCCAGGGGCGCGGGTGAAGCTTTCTTT. Encoded protein: CASSPYARGAGEAFF.

The chain links TRBV27 to TRBJ2-7, with 9 positions matching TRBD2. The CDR3 loop spans 15 amino acids. Unmatched junction bases numbered 8, after V lost 1 base and J lost 7 bases. Germline V gene data show CDR1 as MNHEY and CDR2 as SMNVEV (reference sequence). The CDR3 DNA sequence: TGTGCCAGCAGTTTATTCAGGCTAGCGGGATCTGAGCAGTACTTC. As protein: CASSLFRLAGSEQYF.

This clone was found once. The rearrangement links TRBV18 to TRBJ2-7, with D uncertain. The CDR3 is 15 amino acids. V was clipped by 6 bases and J by 0 bases, with 15 bases between them. Germline CDR1 and CDR2: KGHSH and LQKENI. The CDR3 loop is CASSPQAGSSYEQYF. The CDR3 DNA sequence: TGTGCCAGCTCCCCCCAGGCCGGATCCTCCTACGAGCAGTACTTC.

This chain connects TRBV19 to TRBJ1-5, with 10 bases that match TRBD1. CDR1 and CDR2 from the germline V gene are LNHDA and SQIVND (reference sequence). Losses at the gene ends were 5 bases for V and 6 bases for J; bases not matched to a gene: 16. The CDR3 extends over 18 amino acids. The CDR3 loop reads CASSFPGQGPPHGQPQHF. In DNA form, the CDR3 reads TGTGCCAGTAGTTTTCCGGGACAGGGGCCCCCGCACGGTCAGCCCCAGCATTTT.

This rearrangement joins TRBV27 to TRBJ2-7, with 7 bases lining up with TRBD1. Losses at the gene ends were 6 bases for V and 2 bases for J; bases not matched to a gene: 10. Germline V gene sequence: CDR1 MNHEY, CDR2 SMNVEV (reference sequence). The CDR3 contains 15 residues. The CDR3 region is CASRSTGSATYEQYF. In nucleotides, the CDR3 is TGTGCCAGCAGGTCGACAGGGAGTGCCACCTACGAGCAGTACTTC.

V gene TRBV7-2 combines with J gene TRBJ2-2, with 14 bases matching TRBD2. The trim removed 5 bases at V and 2 bases at J, leaving 7 bases unmatched. This CDR3 has 18 residues. Germline V gene data show CDR1 as SGHTA and CDR2 as FQGNSA. This CDR3 is CASSLRLAGGPNTGELFF. Here the CDR3 DNA reads TGTGCCAGCAGCCTAAGACTAGCGGGGGGGCCAAACACCGGGGAGCTGTTTTTT.

The chain links TRBV10-2 to TRBJ2-1; 7 bases agree with TRBD2. Germline CDR1 WSHSY, CDR2 SAAADI. Germline trimming cut 6 bases from V and 0 bases from J; bases unmatched to any gene: 5. The CDR3 consists of 15 residues. CDR3 loop: CASRPAGSSYNEQFF. CDR3 sequence (DNA): TGCGCCAGCAGGCCAGCGGGGAGCTCCTACAATGAGCAGTTCTTC.

This clone was seen more than once but under ten times. The V and J genes are TRBV6-2 or TRBV6-3 and TRBJ2-1; 9 bases are shared with TRBD2. Germline-derived CDR1 and CDR2 are MNHEY and SVGEGT. CDR3 length: 17 residues. Trimming cost V 0 bases and J 4 bases; bases outside gene matches: 7. This CDR3 is CASSYSPTSGLYNEQFF. CDR3 bases: TGTGCCAGCAGTTACTCCCCGACTAGCGGATTATACAATGAGCAGTTCTTC.

The chain has TRBV10-3 and TRBJ1-5, with 7 bases matching TRBD1. This CDR3 has 15 residues. Germline values: CDR1 ENHRY, CDR2 SYGVKD. V dropped 4 bases and J dropped 4; count of bases not matched to a gene: 7. The CDR3 loop reads CAISAFGTENQPQHF. In nucleotides, the CDR3 is TGTGCCATCAGTGCTTTTGGGACAGAAAATCAGCCCCAGCATTTT.

The rearrangement links TRBV5-1 to TRBJ1-6, with 7 bases matching TRBD1. Trimming removed 4 bases from V and 8 bases from J; junction bases left unmatched: 12. The V gene's germline CDR1 is SGHRS and CDR2 YFSETQ. The CDR3 totals 16 residues. The CDR3 DNA is TGCGCCAGCAGCATGACAGGGTCTTTATTGGATTCACCCCTCCACTTT. Protein sequence: CASSMTGSLLDSPLHF.

The gene calls are TRBV18 and TRBJ2-5; D is unclear. Per germline, CDR1 KGHSH and CDR2 LQKENI. The CDR3 extends over 13 amino acids. V was cut by 5 bases and J by 4 bases, with 11 bases left in between. The CDR3 is CASSSALGETQYF. The CDR3 region has the DNA TGTGCCAGCTCAAGCGCTTTGGGAGAGACCCAGTACTTC.

The DNA of the CDR3 is TGTGCCAGCAGCCTCCTCCTAGCGGGGGGGCCGACAGATACGCAGTATTTT. This encodes CASSLLLAGGPTDTQYF. The rearrangement joins TRBV5-4 to TRBJ2-3; TRBD2 aligns across 12 bases. The CDR3 length is 17 residues. Losses at the gene ends were 4 bases for V and 3 bases for J; bases not matched to a gene: 9. From germline, CDR1 is SGHNT and CDR2 YYREEE (reference sequence).

V is TRBV19 and J is TRBJ1-5, with TRBD1 matching over 12 bases. This CDR3 comprises 16 residues. Germline-derived CDR1 and CDR2 are LNHDA and SQIVND (reference sequence). J was trimmed by 6 bases and V by 6 bases; bases with no gene match: 9. This CDR3 reads CASRTTGTGGGQPQHF. CDR3 bases: TGTGCCAGTAGGACTACCGGGACAGGGGGCGGTCAGCCCCAGCATTTT.